This section outlines one T cell receptor beta chain sequence together with its context. Libraries were prepared by immunoSEQ multiplex PCR; TCRdb keeps only in-frame clonotypes and omits some of them. The repertoire holds fewer than 85,000 clones, with about 87% as singletons. Per the germline V gene, CDR1 is MDHEN and CDR2 is SYDVKM. CDR3 length: 15 residues. Unmatched junction bases numbered 5, after V lost 4 bases and J lost 4 bases. The data are from a study of blood T cell repertoires in COVID-19. The sequenced sample was peripheral blood. This rearrangement joins TRBV28 to TRBJ1-4; 8 nucleotides match TRBD1. The origin of this receptor is a man between 50 and 59 years old with active COVID-19. Here the CDR3 reads CASSSGTGFNEKLFF. In DNA, the CDR3 is TGTGCCAGCAGTTCGGGGACAGGCTTTAATGAAAAACTGTTTTTT.